This entry lists 5 T cell receptor beta chains sequenced from one sample in a study of glioma-infiltrating T cells. Using RNA template, CDR3s of TCR alpha and beta were amplified with iRepertoire arm-PCR. MiXCR was run by TCRdb on the multiplex PCR reads, yielding one entry per CDR3 protein. The repertoire has more than 90,000 distinct CDR3 sequences, roughly 40% of them found once; the top ten carry around two fifths. Sequencing was done on a sample of glioma tissue, nonneoplastic brain tissue, or PBMCs (not recorded which). The receptor source for this set is a human donor with low-grade glioma or glioblastoma, undergoing nonglioma brain surgery, or in good health (not recorded which).

Worth noting for this clonotype: A much larger clone is a single base away; this may be a read error. The chain joins TRBV29-1 to TRBJ2-3; tentatively, D is TRBD2 (6 bases). Germline values: CDR1 SQVTM, CDR2 ANQGSEA. CDR3 size: 13 residues. The CDR3 here is CSSRGGDPDKQYF. The CDR3 DNA is TGCAGCTCCCGAGGAGGGGACCCAGATAAGCAGTATTTT.

This clonotype showed up many times. V gene TRBV7-9 combines with J gene TRBJ2-3; D may be TRBD1 (5 bases). The V end lost 1 base, the J end lost 3 bases, and 17 bases lay between the germline ends. CDR1 is SEHNR, CDR2 FQNEAQ, per germline (reference sequence). There are 17 residues in the CDR3. CDR3 nucleotide sequence: TGTGCCAGCAGCTTAGGGTATCAAGGGGCGAGGACAGATACGCAGTATTTT. Amino acids: CASSLGYQGARTDTQYF.

This clonotype was seen repeatedly, ten times or more. This chain connects TRBV19 to TRBJ2-1, with TRBD1 identical over 8 bases. The germline V gene encodes CDR1 LNHDA and CDR2 SQIVND (reference sequence). The ends lost 3 bases at V and 4 bases at J; junction bases unmatched: 2. The CDR3 totals 14 residues. The CDR3 DNA reads as TGTGCCAGTAGTATTCAGGGGGCGTACAATGAGCAGTTCTTC. It yields the protein CASSIQGAYNEQFF.

Regarding this clonotype: Possible read error: a much larger clone is one base away. DNA for the CDR3: TGCAGCGTCACTGATCGGGCGAACTATGGCTACACCTTC. Protein sequence: CSVTDRANYGYTF. The gene calls are TRBV29-1 and TRBJ1-2; D call uncertain. The V gene lost 6 bases and the J gene lost 2 bases, with 13 bases spanning the gap. The CDR3 is made up of 13 amino acids. CDR1 and CDR2 (germline): SQVTM, ANQGSEA.

This clonotype was seen a few times. The rearrangement uses TRBV5-5 and TRBJ1-1; D is possibly TRBD1 (6 bases). The CDR3 consists of 14 residues. CDR1 is SGHKS, CDR2 YYEKEE, per germline (reference sequence). V was pared by 0 bases and J by 4 bases, with 10 bases between. The CDR3 DNA reads as TGTGCCAGCAGCTTGGGGGGGCAAGGCACTGAAGCTTTCTTT. Amino acid sequence: CASSLGGQGTEAFF.